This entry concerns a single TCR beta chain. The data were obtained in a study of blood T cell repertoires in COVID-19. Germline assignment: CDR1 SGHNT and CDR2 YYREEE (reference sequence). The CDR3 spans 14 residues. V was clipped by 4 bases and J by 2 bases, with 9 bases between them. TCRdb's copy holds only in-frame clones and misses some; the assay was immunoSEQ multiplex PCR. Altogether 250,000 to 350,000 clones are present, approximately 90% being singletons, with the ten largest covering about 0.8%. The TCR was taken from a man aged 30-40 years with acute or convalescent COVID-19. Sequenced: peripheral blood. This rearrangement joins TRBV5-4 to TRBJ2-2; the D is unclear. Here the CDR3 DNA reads TGTGCCAGCAGCCCCCTCGTAAACACCGGGGAGCTGTTTTTT. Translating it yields CASSPLVNTGELFF.